Listed below are T cell receptor beta chains from one sample, sequenced in a study of blood T cell repertoires in COVID-19. Assay used: immunoSEQ multiplex PCR; TCRdb lists only in-frame clones, some missing. The table has about 140,000 clones, around nine tenths seen once. Sequencing used peripheral blood. The receptors stem from a human donor in a cohort sampled during active COVID-19. CDR3s include the opening cysteine and the closing phenylalanine or tryptophan. The D gene is left open where the match is weak. The size entry is marked missing in some rows and otherwise reads once, few, many or a size class.

v_gene: TRBV7-2; j_gene: TRBJ2-2; abundance: -; d_gene: -; CDR3aa: CASSLLRDLLGELFF; CDR3nt: TGTGCCAGCAGCTTACTGCGGGACCTGCTCGGGGAGCTGTTTTTT
v_gene: TRBV27; j_gene: TRBJ1-1; abundance: once; d_gene: -; CDR3aa: CASSLRRTGGVNTEAFF; CDR3nt: TGTGCCAGCAGTTTAAGACGGACGGGGGGGGTGAACACTGAAGCTTTCTTT
v_gene: TRBV19; j_gene: TRBJ2-4; abundance: -; d_gene: TRBD1; CDR3aa: CASSIRGQGKYF; CDR3nt: TGTGCCAGTAGTATTCGAGGACAGGGGAAGTACTTC
v_gene: TRBV18; j_gene: TRBJ1-3; abundance: few; d_gene: TRBD1; CDR3aa: CASSPTGSERGNTIYF; CDR3nt: TGTGCCAGCTCACCGACAGGGTCGGAGCGTGGAAACACCATATATTTT
v_gene: TRBV28; j_gene: TRBJ2-1; abundance: -; d_gene: TRBD2; CDR3aa: CASSRATGGVGEQFF; CDR3nt: TGTGCCAGCAGTCGAGCGACGGGAGGGGTGGGTGAGCAGTTCTTC
v_gene: TRBV19; j_gene: TRBJ2-2; abundance: -; d_gene: TRBD2; CDR3aa: CASNQREDTGELFF; CDR3nt: TGTGCCAGTAATCAGCGGGAGGATACCGGGGAGCTGTTTTTT
v_gene: TRBV7-9; j_gene: TRBJ2-7; abundance: once; d_gene: TRBD2; CDR3aa: CASSLEAGTHEQYF; CDR3nt: TGTGCCAGCAGCTTAGAAGCGGGGACCCACGAGCAGTACTTC
v_gene: TRBV20-1; j_gene: TRBJ1-1; abundance: -; d_gene: -; CDR3aa: CSASGLALGGTEAFF; CDR3nt: TGCAGTGCTAGTGGTCTCGCGCTGGGGGGCACTGAAGCTTTCTTT
v_gene: TRBV28; j_gene: TRBJ1-3; abundance: -; d_gene: -; CDR3aa: CASSLSGTPYPGNTIYF; CDR3nt: TGTGCCAGCAGTTTATCCGGGACTCCATACCCTGGAAACACCATATATTTT
v_gene: TRBV5-6; j_gene: TRBJ1-5; abundance: once; d_gene: TRBD1; CDR3aa: CASSLWTGESNNNQPQHF; CDR3nt: TGTGCCAGCAGCTTGTGGACAGGGGAGTCTAATAACAATCAGCCCCAGCATTTT
v_gene: TRBV5-8; j_gene: TRBJ1-5; abundance: -; d_gene: TRBD1; CDR3aa: CASSWGTGISGNQPQHF; CDR3nt: TGTGCCAGCAGCTGGGGGACAGGGATTAGTGGCAATCAGCCCCAGCATTTT
v_gene: TRBV3-1/TRBV3-2; j_gene: TRBJ2-5; abundance: few; d_gene: TRBD2; CDR3aa: CASSQSVAGGETQYF; CDR3nt: TGTGCCAGCAGCCAATCGGTAGCGGGAGGAGAGACCCAGTACTTC
v_gene: TRBV5-8; j_gene: TRBJ1-1; abundance: -; d_gene: -; CDR3aa: CASSPGNGEAFF; CDR3nt: TGTGCCAGCAGTCCAGGGAATGGGGAAGCTTTCTTT
v_gene: TRBV18; j_gene: TRBJ1-1; abundance: -; d_gene: -; CDR3aa: CASSPNRGPEAFF; CDR3nt: TGTGCCAGCTCCCCGAACCGAGGGCCTGAAGCTTTCTTT
v_gene: TRBV11-2; j_gene: TRBJ2-1; abundance: -; d_gene: TRBD1; CDR3aa: CASSRTGGPEQFF; CDR3nt: TGTGCCAGCAGCCGGACAGGGGGCCCTGAGCAGTTCTTC
v_gene: TRBV10-1; j_gene: TRBJ2-3; abundance: -; d_gene: -; CDR3aa: CASSRGTDTQYF; CDR3nt: TGCGCCAGCAGTCGGGGTACAGATACGCAGTATTTT
v_gene: TRBV6-1; j_gene: TRBJ1-4; abundance: once; d_gene: -; CDR3aa: CASSDRQRYEEKLFF; CDR3nt: TGTGCCAGCAGTGACAGACAGAGGTATGAGGAAAAACTGTTTTTT
v_gene: TRBV3-1/TRBV3-2; j_gene: TRBJ1-2; abundance: once; d_gene: -; CDR3aa: CASSQTIQGGIDGYTF; CDR3nt: TGTGCCAGCAGCCAAACCATACAGGGTGGTATCGACGGCTACACCTTC
v_gene: TRBV5-5; j_gene: TRBJ2-7; abundance: -; d_gene: TRBD1; CDR3aa: CASSLSQGAVYEQYF; CDR3nt: TGTGCCAGCAGCTTGTCTCAGGGGGCGGTCTACGAGCAGTACTTC
v_gene: TRBV12-3/TRBV12-4; j_gene: TRBJ2-7; abundance: -; d_gene: -; CDR3aa: CASSVDSDYEQYF; CDR3nt: TGTGCCAGCAGTGTGGACAGCGACTACGAGCAGTACTTC
v_gene: TRBV6-1; j_gene: TRBJ2-2; abundance: -; d_gene: -; CDR3aa: CASSEAGVLPGELFF; CDR3nt: TGTGCCAGCAGTGAAGCAGGGGTCTTACCCGGGGAGCTGTTTTTT
v_gene: TRBV19; j_gene: TRBJ1-1; abundance: -; d_gene: TRBD1; CDR3aa: CATSGTGMFLVNTEAFF; CDR3nt: TGTGCCACGTCCGGGACAGGGATGTTCCTAGTGAACACTGAAGCTTTCTTT
v_gene: TRBV6-5; j_gene: TRBJ2-7; abundance: -; d_gene: TRBD1; CDR3aa: CASIRQGPTYEQYF; CDR3nt: TGTGCCAGCATCCGACAGGGGCCCACCTACGAGCAGTACTTC
v_gene: TRBV6-6; j_gene: TRBJ1-2; abundance: -; d_gene: -; CDR3aa: CASSYPASQGYGYTF; CDR3nt: TGTGCCAGCAGTTACCCGGCTTCACAGGGCTATGGCTACACCTTC
v_gene: TRBV7-3; j_gene: TRBJ1-1; abundance: -; d_gene: TRBD1; CDR3aa: CASRRQGGSTEAFF; CDR3nt: TGTGCCAGCAGGCGACAGGGAGGAAGCACTGAAGCTTTCTTT
v_gene: TRBV5-1; j_gene: TRBJ2-7; abundance: few; d_gene: TRBD1; CDR3aa: CASSLEPGGPYEQYF; CDR3nt: TGCGCCAGCAGCTTGGAACCAGGGGGCCCCTACGAGCAGTACTTC
v_gene: TRBV7-9; j_gene: TRBJ1-6; abundance: -; d_gene: -; CDR3aa: CASSSVTGSYNSPLHF; CDR3nt: TGTGCCAGCAGTTCAGTCACGGGTTCCTATAATTCACCCCTCCACTTT
v_gene: TRBV7-3; j_gene: TRBJ1-2; abundance: -; d_gene: -; CDR3aa: CASSADSNYGYTF; CDR3nt: TGTGCCAGCAGCGCGGACAGTAACTATGGCTACACCTTC
v_gene: TRBV3-1/TRBV3-2; j_gene: TRBJ1-1; abundance: few; d_gene: TRBD1; CDR3aa: CASSQGADRVVNTEAFF; CDR3nt: TGTGCCAGCAGCCAGGGAGCGGACAGGGTAGTGAACACTGAAGCTTTCTTT
v_gene: TRBV10-3; j_gene: TRBJ2-3; abundance: -; d_gene: TRBD2; CDR3aa: CAISELGLFSTDTQYF; CDR3nt: TGTGCCATCAGTGAATTGGGACTATTTAGCACAGATACGCAGTATTTT
v_gene: TRBV7-9; j_gene: TRBJ2-2; abundance: once; d_gene: -; CDR3aa: CASSPGTTNTGELFF; CDR3nt: TGTGCCAGCAGTCCCGGGACAACGAACACCGGGGAGCTGTTTTTT
v_gene: TRBV19; j_gene: TRBJ1-1; abundance: -; d_gene: -; CDR3aa: CASSSLRQTGAEAFF; CDR3nt: TGTGCCAGTAGTAGTCTCAGACAGACTGGGGCTGAAGCTTTCTTT
v_gene: TRBV6-6; j_gene: TRBJ1-2; abundance: -; d_gene: -; CDR3aa: CASSPRGKDYGYTF; CDR3nt: TGTGCCAGCAGCCCGAGGGGGAAGGACTATGGCTACACCTTC
v_gene: TRBV7-9; j_gene: TRBJ1-3; abundance: -; d_gene: -; CDR3aa: CASSWDIQGSGNTIYF; CDR3nt: TGTGCCAGCAGCTGGGACATACAGGGTTCCGGAAACACCATATATTTT
v_gene: TRBV3-1/TRBV3-2; j_gene: TRBJ2-7; abundance: -; d_gene: -; CDR3aa: CASSQAPLAAYEQYF; CDR3nt: TGTGCCAGCAGCCAAGCCCCCCTTGCAGCCTACGAGCAGTACTTC
v_gene: TRBV27; j_gene: TRBJ2-5; abundance: -; d_gene: -; CDR3aa: CASSSHSNRETQYF; CDR3nt: TGTGCCAGCAGCTCCCACAGCAATCGAGAGACCCAGTACTTC
v_gene: TRBV5-1; j_gene: TRBJ2-1; abundance: -; d_gene: TRBD2; CDR3aa: CASSSRTSGSGGGEFF; CDR3nt: TGCGCCAGCAGCTCTAGGACTAGCGGGAGTGGGGGTGGGGAGTTCTTC
v_gene: TRBV14; j_gene: TRBJ1-6; abundance: -; d_gene: -; CDR3aa: CASSQQSYNSPLHF; CDR3nt: TGTGCCAGCAGCCAACAGTCTTATAATTCACCCCTCCACTTT
v_gene: TRBV20-1; j_gene: TRBJ2-5; abundance: -; d_gene: TRBD2; CDR3aa: CSASSGQRGVEETQYF; CDR3nt: TGCAGTGCTAGTTCCGGGCAGCGGGGGGTTGAAGAGACCCAGTACTTC
v_gene: TRBV28; j_gene: TRBJ1-3; abundance: -; d_gene: -; CDR3aa: CASSFGSGNTIYF; CDR3nt: TGTGCCAGCAGTTTCGGCTCTGGAAACACCATATATTTT
v_gene: TRBV7-9; j_gene: TRBJ2-3; abundance: -; d_gene: -; CDR3aa: CASTVGQLSTDTQYF; CDR3nt: TGTGCCAGCACCGTCGGACAGCTTAGCACAGATACGCAGTATTTT
v_gene: TRBV2; j_gene: TRBJ2-5; abundance: -; d_gene: -; CDR3aa: CASTSGSQETQYF; CDR3nt: TGTGCCAGCACCTCCGGGAGCCAAGAGACCCAGTACTTC
v_gene: TRBV7-8; j_gene: TRBJ2-5; abundance: -; d_gene: TRBD2; CDR3aa: CASSLTSGGFQETQYF; CDR3nt: TGTGCCAGCAGCTTGACTAGCGGGGGGTTCCAAGAGACCCAGTACTTC
v_gene: TRBV14; j_gene: TRBJ2-2; abundance: -; d_gene: -; CDR3aa: CASSQAGAGTGELFF; CDR3nt: TGTGCCAGCAGCCAAGCAGGGGCGGGCACCGGGGAGCTGTTTTTT
v_gene: TRBV11-2; j_gene: TRBJ2-1; abundance: few; d_gene: -; CDR3aa: CASTKSWGDVYNEQFF; CDR3nt: TGTGCCAGCACCAAAAGCTGGGGAGACGTCTACAATGAGCAGTTCTTC
v_gene: TRBV4-1; j_gene: TRBJ2-7; abundance: -; d_gene: -; CDR3aa: CASSLGGEEYEQYF; CDR3nt: TGCGCCAGCAGCCTCGGTGGAGAGGAATACGAGCAGTACTTC